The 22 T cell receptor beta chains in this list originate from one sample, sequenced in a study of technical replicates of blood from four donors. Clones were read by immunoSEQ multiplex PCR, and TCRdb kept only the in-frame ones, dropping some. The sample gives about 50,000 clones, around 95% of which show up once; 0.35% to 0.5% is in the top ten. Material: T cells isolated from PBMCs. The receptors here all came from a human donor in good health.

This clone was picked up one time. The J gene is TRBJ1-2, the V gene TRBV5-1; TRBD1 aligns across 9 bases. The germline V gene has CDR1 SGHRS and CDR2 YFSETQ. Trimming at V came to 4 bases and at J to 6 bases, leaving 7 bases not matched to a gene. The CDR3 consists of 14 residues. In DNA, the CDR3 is TGCGCCAGCAGCCCGCGGACAGGGGACAATGGCTACACCTTC. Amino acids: CASSPRTGDNGYTF.

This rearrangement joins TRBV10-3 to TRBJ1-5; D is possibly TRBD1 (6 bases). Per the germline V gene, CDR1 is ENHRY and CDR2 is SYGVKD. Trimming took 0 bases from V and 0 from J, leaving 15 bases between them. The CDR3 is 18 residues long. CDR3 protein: CAISESSGQTYSNQPQHF. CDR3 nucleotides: TGTGCCATCAGTGAGTCGAGCGGACAGACGTATAGCAATCAGCCCCAGCATTTT.

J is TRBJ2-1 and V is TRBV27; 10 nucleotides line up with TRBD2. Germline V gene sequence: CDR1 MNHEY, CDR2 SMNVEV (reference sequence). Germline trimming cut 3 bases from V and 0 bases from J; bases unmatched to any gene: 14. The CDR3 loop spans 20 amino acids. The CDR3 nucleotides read TGTGCCAGCAGTTTGGGGGGGAGGCAGGTAGCGGGAGGCTCCTACAATGAGCAGTTCTTC. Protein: CASSLGGRQVAGGSYNEQFF.

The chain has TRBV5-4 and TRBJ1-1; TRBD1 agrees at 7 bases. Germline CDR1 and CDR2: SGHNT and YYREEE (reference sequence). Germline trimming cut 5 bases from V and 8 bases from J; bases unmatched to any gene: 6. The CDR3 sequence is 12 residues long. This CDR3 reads CASRTPGQEAFF. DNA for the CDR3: TGTGCCAGCAGAACCCCGGGACAGGAAGCTTTCTTT.

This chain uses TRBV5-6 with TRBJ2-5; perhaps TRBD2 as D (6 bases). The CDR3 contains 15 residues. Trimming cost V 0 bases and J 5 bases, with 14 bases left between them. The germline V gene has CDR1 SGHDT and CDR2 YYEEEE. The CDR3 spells CASSLVFLGRETQYF. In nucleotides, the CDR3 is TGTGCCAGCAGCTTGGTATTTTTGGGGAGGGAGACCCAGTACTTC.

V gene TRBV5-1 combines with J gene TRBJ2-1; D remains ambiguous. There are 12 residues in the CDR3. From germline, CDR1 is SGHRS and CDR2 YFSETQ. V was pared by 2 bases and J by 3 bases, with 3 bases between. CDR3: CASSFHYNEQFF. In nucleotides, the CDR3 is TGCGCCAGCAGCTTCCACTACAATGAGCAGTTCTTC.

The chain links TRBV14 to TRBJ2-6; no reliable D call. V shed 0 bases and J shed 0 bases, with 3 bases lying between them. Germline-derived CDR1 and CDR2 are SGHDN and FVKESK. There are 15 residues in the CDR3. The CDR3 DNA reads TGTGCCAGCAGCCAAGACAGCTCTGGGGCCAACGTCCTGACTTTC. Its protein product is CASSQDSSGANVLTF.

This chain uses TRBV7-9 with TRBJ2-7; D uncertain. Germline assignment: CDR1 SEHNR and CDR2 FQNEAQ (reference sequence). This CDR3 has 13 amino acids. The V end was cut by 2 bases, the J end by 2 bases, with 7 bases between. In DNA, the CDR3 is TGTGCCAGCAGCTTAAGACACCCCTACGAGCAGTACTTC. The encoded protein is CASSLRHPYEQYF. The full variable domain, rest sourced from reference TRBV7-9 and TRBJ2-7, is DTGVSQNPRHKITKRGQNVTFRCDPISEHNRLYWYRQTLGQGPEFLTYFQNEAQLEKSRLLSDRFSAERPKGSFSTLEIQRTEQGDSAMYLCASSLRHPYEQYFGPGTRLTVT.

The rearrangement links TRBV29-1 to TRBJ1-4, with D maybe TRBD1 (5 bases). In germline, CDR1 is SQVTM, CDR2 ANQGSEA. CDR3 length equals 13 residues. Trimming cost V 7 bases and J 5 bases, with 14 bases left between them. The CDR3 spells CSGRGHLNEKLFF. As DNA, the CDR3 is TGCAGCGGCCGAGGACACCTAAATGAAAAACTGTTTTTT.

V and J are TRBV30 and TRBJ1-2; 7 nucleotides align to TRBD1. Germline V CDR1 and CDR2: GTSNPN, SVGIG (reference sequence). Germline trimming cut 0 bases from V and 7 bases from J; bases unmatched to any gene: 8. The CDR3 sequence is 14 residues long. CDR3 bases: TGTGCCTGGAGTGTAACCCGACAGGGTAGTGGCTACACCTTC. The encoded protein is CAWSVTRQGSGYTF.

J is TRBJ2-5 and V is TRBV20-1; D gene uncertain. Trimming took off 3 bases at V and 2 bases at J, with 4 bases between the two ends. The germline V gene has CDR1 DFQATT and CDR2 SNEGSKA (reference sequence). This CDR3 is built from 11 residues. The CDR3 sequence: CSARRQETQYF. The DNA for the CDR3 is TGCAGTGCTAGGAGGCAAGAGACCCAGTACTTC.

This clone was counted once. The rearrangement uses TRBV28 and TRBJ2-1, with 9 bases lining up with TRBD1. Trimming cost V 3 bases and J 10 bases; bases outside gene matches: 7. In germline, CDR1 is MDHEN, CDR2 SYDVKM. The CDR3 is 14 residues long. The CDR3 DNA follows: TGTGCCAGCAGTTTGGGACAGGGATCGCGCGAGCAGTTCTTC. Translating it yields CASSLGQGSREQFF.

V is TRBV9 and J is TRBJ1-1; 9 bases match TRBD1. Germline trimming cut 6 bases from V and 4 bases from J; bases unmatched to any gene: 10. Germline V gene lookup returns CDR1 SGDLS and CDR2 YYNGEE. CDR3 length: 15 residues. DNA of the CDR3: TGTGCCAGCACCTCGAGGAAGGACAGGGGCACTGAAGCTTTCTTT. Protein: CASTSRKDRGTEAFF.

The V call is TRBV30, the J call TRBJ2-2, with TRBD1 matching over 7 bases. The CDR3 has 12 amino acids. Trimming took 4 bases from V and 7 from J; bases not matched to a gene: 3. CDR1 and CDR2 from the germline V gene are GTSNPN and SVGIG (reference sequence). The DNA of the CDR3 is TGTGCCTGGATAAGGGGGCACGGGGAGCTGTTTTTT. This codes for CAWIRGHGELFF. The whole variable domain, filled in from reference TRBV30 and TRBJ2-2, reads SQTIHQWPATLVQPVGSPLSLECTVEGTSNPNLYWYRQAAGRGLQLLFYSVGIGQISSEVPQNLSASRPQDRQFILSSKKLLLSDSGFYLCAWIRGHGELFFGEGSRLTVL.

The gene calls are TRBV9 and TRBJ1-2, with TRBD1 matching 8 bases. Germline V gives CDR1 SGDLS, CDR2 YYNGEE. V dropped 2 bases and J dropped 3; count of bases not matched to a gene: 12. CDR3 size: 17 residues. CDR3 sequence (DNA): TGTGCCAGCAGCGTTACAGGGGGAGAGGTATTTGACTATGGCTACACCTTC. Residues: CASSVTGGEVFDYGYTF.

The CDR3 reads CASSHWGQGYNEQFF. CDR3 DNA sequence: TGTGCCAGTAGCCATTGGGGACAGGGGTACAATGAGCAGTTCTTC. V is TRBV19 and J is TRBJ2-1; 10 bases map to TRBD1. Germline CDR1 reads LNHDA; CDR2 reads SQIVND (reference sequence). This CDR3 has 15 residues. The ends lost 6 bases at V and 4 bases at J; junction bases unmatched: 6.

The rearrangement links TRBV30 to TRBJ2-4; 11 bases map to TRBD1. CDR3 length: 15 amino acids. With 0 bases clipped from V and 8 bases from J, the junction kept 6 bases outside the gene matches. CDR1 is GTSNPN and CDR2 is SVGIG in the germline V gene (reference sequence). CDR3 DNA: TGTGCCTGGAGTGTGGGACAGGGGGGGTTAGACATTCAGTACTTC. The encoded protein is CAWSVGQGGLDIQYF.

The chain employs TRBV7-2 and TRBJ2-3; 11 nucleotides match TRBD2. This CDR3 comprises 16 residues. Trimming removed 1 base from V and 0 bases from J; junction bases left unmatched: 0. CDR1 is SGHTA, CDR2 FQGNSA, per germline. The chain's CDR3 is CASSLVAGGSTDTQYF. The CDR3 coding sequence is TGTGCCAGCAGCTTAGTAGCGGGAGGGAGCACAGATACGCAGTATTTT.

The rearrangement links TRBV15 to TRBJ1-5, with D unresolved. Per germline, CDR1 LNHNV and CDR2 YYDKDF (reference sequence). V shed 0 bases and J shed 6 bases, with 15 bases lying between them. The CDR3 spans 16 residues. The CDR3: CATSRDYEGSGQPQHF. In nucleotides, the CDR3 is TGTGCCACCAGCAGAGATTATGAGGGTTCCGGTCAGCCCCAGCATTTT.

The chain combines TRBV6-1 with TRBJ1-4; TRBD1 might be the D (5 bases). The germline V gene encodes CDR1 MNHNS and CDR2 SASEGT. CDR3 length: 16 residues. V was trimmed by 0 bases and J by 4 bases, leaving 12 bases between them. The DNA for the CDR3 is TGTGCCAGCAGTGAAGCGGTGGGGAGGGGTAATGAAAAACTGTTTTTT. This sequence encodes CASSEAVGRGNEKLFF.

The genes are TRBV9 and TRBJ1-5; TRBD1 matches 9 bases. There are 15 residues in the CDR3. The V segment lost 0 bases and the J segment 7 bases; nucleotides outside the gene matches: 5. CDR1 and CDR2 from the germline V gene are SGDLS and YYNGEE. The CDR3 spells CASSVGDRVRQPQHF. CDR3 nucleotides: TGTGCCAGCAGCGTAGGGGACAGGGTACGGCAGCCCCAGCATTTT.

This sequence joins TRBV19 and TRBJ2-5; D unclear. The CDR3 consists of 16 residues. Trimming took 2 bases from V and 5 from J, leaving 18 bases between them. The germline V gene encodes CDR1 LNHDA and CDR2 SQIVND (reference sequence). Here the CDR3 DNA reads TGTGCCAGTAGTATACGTCCCCTTGAGTTGAGGGAGACCCAGTACTTC. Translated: CASSIRPLELRETQYF.